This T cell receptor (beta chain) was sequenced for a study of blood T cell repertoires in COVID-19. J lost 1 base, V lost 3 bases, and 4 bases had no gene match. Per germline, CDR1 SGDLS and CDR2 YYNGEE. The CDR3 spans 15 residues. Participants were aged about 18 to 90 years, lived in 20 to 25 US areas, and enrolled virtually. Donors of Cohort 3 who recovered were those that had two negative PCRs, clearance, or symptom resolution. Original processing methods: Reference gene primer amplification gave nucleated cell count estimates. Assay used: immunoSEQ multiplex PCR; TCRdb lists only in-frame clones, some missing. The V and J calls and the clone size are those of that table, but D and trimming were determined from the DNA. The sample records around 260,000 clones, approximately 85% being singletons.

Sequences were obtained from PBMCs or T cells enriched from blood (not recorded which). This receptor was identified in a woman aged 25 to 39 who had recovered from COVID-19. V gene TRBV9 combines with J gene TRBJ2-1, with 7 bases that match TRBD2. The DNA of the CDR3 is TGTGCCAGCAGCGGGCGGGAGAAGTCCTACAATGAGCAGTTCTTC. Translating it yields CASSGREKSYNEQFF.